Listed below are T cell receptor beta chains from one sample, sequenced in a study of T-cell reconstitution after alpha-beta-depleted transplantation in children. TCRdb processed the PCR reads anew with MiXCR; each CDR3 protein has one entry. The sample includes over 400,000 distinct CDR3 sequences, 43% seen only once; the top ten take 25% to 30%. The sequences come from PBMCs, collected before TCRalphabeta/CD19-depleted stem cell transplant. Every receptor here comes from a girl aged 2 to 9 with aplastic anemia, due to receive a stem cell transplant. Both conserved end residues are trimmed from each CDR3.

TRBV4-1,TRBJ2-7,ASSQDPGGLSSYEQY
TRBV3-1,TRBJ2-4,ASCPGDRGQPIAKNIQY
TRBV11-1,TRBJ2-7,ASSLRILGEGQRPREQY
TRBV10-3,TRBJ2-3,ATQTSTDTQY
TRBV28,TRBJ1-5,ASMTGVDQPQH
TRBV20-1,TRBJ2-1,SARGVPGFSYNEQF
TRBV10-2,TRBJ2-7,ASSESALRVNRGAYEQY
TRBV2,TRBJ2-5,ASSSIQETQY
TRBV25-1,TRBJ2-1,ASSGQGWYNEQF
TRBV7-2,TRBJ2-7,ASSLMAGDVFEQY
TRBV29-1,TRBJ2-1,SVEGYLNEQF
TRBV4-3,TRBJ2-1,ASSQDLAGGPSNNEQF
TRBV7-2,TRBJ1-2,ASSLAGQRGYT
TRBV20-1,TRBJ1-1,SAERALSNTEAF
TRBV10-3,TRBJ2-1,AIRQQGNNKNEQF
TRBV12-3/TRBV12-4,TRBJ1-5,ASSYTGLGNQPQH
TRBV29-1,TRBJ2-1,SAEPGTSGDEQF
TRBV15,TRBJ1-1,ATSREAAWNTEAF
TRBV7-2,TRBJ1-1,ASSWNHRVTEAF
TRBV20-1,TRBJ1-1,SARGSGGGVMNTEAF
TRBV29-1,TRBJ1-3,SVGEPISGNTIY
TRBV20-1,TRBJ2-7,SATASESGEQY
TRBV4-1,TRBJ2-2,ASSQSGRALGTGELF
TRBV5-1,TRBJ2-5,ASSVVRTGDSETQY
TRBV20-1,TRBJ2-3,SARHSGDTQY
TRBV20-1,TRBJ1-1,SAHIRSEAF
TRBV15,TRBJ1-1,ATSSQGRITEAF
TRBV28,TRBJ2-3,ASSLTRRTGGIIDTQY
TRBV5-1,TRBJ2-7,ASSLARLAGEGDYEQY
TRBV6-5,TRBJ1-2,ASSYSRDSYGYT